The entry below describes one T cell receptor (beta chain). Repertoires were generated with immunoSEQ multiplex PCR, while TCRdb's copy carries only in-frame clones and drops some. Of about 68,000 clones in the sample, roughly nine tenths were seen once. The germline V gene encodes CDR1 ENHRY and CDR2 SYGVKD. The V end was cut by 3 bases, the J end by 4 bases, with 12 bases between. This CDR3 is 15 amino acids long. This sample was taken from a study of OX40 agonist ivuxolimab in advanced cancers. The V gene is TRBV10-3, the J gene TRBJ2-2, with D unresolved. The material sequenced was CD4+ or CD8+ T cells sorted from blood, taken in a trial of the OX40 agonist ivuxolimab. The receptor was derived from an adult with an advanced solid tumor such as melanoma, head and neck, liver or kidney cancer. The CDR3 DNA sequence: TGTGCCATCAGTGATTTCACGCAGCGCACCGGGGAGCTGTTTTTT. It specifies CAISDFTQRTGELFF.